This T cell receptor (beta chain) was found in a study of blood T cell repertoires in COVID-19 (dated by TCRdb to about 2020). Broadly, across the study: Samples covering the acute and convalescent phases of COVID-19 were provided by collaborators in the United States, Italy and Spain. The material from the prospective study consisted of cDNA or gDNA derived from T cells, B-cell-depleted T cells, or PBMCs. Subjects who had been exposed to COVID-19, were actively infected with it, or had recovered from it provided the deeply sampled blood TCRbeta repertoires that made up the dataset. The repertoires were made available in a free public database intended to serve as a resource for research on the immune response to SARS-CoV-2. Samples were obtained from the ongoing ImmuneRACE study (first 160 participants) and from about 1,300 subjects provided by 6 global collaborators. Sample metadata almost always included a de-identified subject ID, COVID-19 status, age in years and sex. Where available, HLA class I and class II types were obtained from metadata supplied by the sample provider rather than from assay-based typing. The full study reports these points: The amount of clinical and demographic metadata varied by source and participant and was provided uncurated.

From the cysteine through the phenylalanine, the CDR3 covers 14 amino acids. The CDR3 DNA has 42 bases and is translated from base 1. V gives up 7 bases and J gives up 0 bases, and the segment between their germline ends measures 10 bases. CDR1 and CDR2, looked up from the germline V gene, are MNHEY and SVGAGI. TCRbeta CDR3 regions were amplified from genomic DNA by means of the immunoSEQ Assay, a bias-controlled multiplex PCR. The authors processed their data as follows. The number of nucleated cells in each sample was estimated by amplification of reference gene primers within the assay. To quantify the absolute abundance of each unique TCRbeta CDR3 rearrangement, sequence reads were collapsed and filtered. Productive Simpson clonality was computed per sample as the square root of Simpson's diversity index over productive rearrangements. Here the immuneACCESS table is served through TCRdb, limited to in-frame sequences with V and J called. Missing clones are a known gap in these copies; in checked studies unresolved V genes cover under half, and the rest lacks a known reason. D and trimming were read from the DNA, whereas the V and J calls and clone size are those reported in that table. For this sample there are 140,000 or so clones; about 83% appear just once. The ten largest clones take up 8% to 9% of the sample.

At one collaborating source in Seattle, patients were enrolled during active infection and were followed longitudinally through the course of disease. Collaborating institutions collected whole blood in K2EDTA tubes following their own protocols. Collaborator samples were shipped for TCRbeta analysis as frozen whole blood, isolated PBMCs, or DNA extracted from either sample type. Note on this clone: Its recognized antigen is unknown. Per-base qualities were not stored, and no clone one base away is much larger.

This sequence was found in a man aged 30-40 years with COVID-19, enrolled during active disease. Sequenced input: peripheral blood. The chain uses TRBV6-5 and TRBJ1-5; the best D guess is TRBD1, with 5 bases matching. This receptor carries the CDR3 CASIGGDSNQPQHF. The DNA sequence is given as TGTGCCAGCATCGGAGGGGATAGCAATCAGCCCCAGCATTTT.